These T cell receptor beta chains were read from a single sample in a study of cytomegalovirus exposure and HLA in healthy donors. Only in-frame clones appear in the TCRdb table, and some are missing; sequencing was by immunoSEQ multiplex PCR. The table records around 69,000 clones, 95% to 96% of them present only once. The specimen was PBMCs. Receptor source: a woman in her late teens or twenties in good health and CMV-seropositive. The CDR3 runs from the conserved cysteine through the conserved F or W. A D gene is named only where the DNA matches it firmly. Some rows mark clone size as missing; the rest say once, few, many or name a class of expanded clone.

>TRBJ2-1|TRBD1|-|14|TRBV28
CASSSRDRGNEQFF
TGTGCCAGCAGTTCCCGGGACAGGGGGAATGAGCAGTTCTTC
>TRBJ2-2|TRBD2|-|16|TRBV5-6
CASSFSSGRNTGELFF
TGTGCCAGCAGCTTTTCTAGCGGGAGAAACACCGGGGAGCTGTTTTTT
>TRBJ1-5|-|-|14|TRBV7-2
CASSFTGIGQPQHF
TGTGCCAGCAGTTTTACAGGGATCGGTCAGCCCCAGCATTTT
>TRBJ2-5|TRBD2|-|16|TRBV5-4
CASSHPTSGMGETQYF
TGTGCCAGCAGCCACCCCACTAGCGGGATGGGCGAGACCCAGTACTTC
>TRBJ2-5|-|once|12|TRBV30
CAWSVSQETQYF
TGTGCCTGGAGTGTATCACAAGAGACCCAGTACTTC
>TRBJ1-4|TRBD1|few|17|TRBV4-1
CASSQWDSYSTNEKLFF
TGCGCCAGCAGCCAATGGGACAGCTATTCAACTAATGAAAAACTGTTTTTT
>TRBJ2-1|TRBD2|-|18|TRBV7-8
CASSAARTSGRSRNEQFF
TGTGCCAGCAGCGCGGCCAGGACTAGCGGGAGGTCAAGGAATGAGCAGTTCTTC
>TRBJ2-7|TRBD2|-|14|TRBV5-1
CASSLRTSAAEQYF
TGCGCCAGCAGCCTCAGGACTAGTGCCGCCGAGCAGTACTTC
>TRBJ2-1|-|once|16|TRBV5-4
CASSRGAAGAYNEQFF
TGTGCCAGCAGCCGGGGGGCGGCGGGAGCTTACAATGAGCAGTTCTTC
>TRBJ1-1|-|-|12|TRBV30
CAWGRGNTEAFF
TGTGCCTGGGGGAGGGGGAACACTGAAGCTTTCTTT
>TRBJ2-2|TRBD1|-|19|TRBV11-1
CASSSLYNRGTLNTGELFF
TGTGCCAGCAGCTCGTTATACAACAGGGGGACACTAAACACCGGGGAGCTGTTTTTT
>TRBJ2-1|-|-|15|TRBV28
CASSAGAEIYNEQFF
TGTGCCAGCAGTGCGGGCGCGGAGATTTACAATGAGCAGTTCTTC
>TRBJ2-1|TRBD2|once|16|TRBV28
CASSLRTSGRGWEQFF
TGTGCCAGCAGTTTACGTACTAGCGGGAGAGGGTGGGAGCAGTTCTTC
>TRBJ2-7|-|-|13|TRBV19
CASSFTGTYEQYF
TGTGCCAGTAGCTTCACAGGGACATATGAGCAGTACTTC
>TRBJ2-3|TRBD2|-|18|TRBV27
CASSFPPIAGISTDTQYF
TGTGCCAGCAGTTTCCCCCCCATAGCGGGGATTAGCACAGATACGCAGTATTTT
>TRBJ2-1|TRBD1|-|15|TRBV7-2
CASSLDRGLRNEQFF
TGTGCCAGCAGCTTGGACAGGGGGCTAAGAAATGAGCAGTTCTTC
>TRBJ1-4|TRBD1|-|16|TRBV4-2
CASSQKPGQGDEKLFF
TGTGCCAGCAGCCAAAAACCGGGACAGGGTGATGAAAAACTGTTTTTT
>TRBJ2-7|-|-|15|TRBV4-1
CASSRGGLAAMGQYF
TGCGCCAGCAGCCGGGGGGGGCTAGCGGCCATGGGTCAGTACTTC
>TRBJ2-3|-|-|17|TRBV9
CASSVAQGFTYTDTQYF
TGTGCCAGCAGCGTAGCACAGGGTTTTACATACACAGATACGCAGTATTTT
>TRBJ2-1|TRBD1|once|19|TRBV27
CASSLNRDRDYFPYNEQFF
TGTGCCAGCAGTCTTAACCGGGACAGGGACTATTTCCCCTACAATGAGCAGTTCTTC
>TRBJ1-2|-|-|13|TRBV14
CASSQGGTGGYTF
TGTGCCAGCAGCCAAGGAGGAACTGGGGGCTACACCTTC
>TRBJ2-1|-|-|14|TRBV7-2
CASSLIGASDEQFF
TGTGCCAGCAGCCTAATAGGGGCAAGTGATGAGCAGTTCTTC
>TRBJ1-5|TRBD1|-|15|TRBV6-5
CASSRSGQGNQPQHF
TGTGCCAGCAGTCGATCCGGACAGGGCAATCAGCCCCAGCATTTT
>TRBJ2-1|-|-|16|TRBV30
CAWSVLRGGSYNEQFF
TGTGCCTGGAGTGTACTGCGGGGAGGCTCCTACAATGAGCAGTTCTTC
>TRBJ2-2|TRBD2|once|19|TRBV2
CASSGLAGTSVTNTGELFF
TGTGCCAGCAGTGGTTTAGCCGGGACTAGCGTCACGAACACCGGGGAGCTGTTTTTT
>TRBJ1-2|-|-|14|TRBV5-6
CASSWDSSSGGYTF
TGTGCCAGCAGCTGGGACTCAAGTTCGGGGGGCTACACCTTC
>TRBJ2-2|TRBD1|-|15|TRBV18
CASPKGDSSTGELFF
TGTGCCAGCCCTAAAGGGGACAGTAGCACCGGGGAGCTGTTTTTT
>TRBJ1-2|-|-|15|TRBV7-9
CASSFGSQVGYGYTF
TGTGCCAGCAGCTTTGGTTCCCAGGTTGGCTATGGCTACACCTTC
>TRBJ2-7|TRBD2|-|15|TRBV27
CASSLRGLAAYEQYF
TGTGCCAGCAGTTTACGAGGACTAGCAGCCTACGAGCAGTACTTC
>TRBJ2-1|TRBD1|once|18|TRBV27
CASSLSRGQGPIYNEQFF
TGTGCCAGCAGTCTCAGCCGGGGACAGGGGCCAATTTACAATGAGCAGTTCTTC